This T cell receptor (beta chain) came from a study of cytomegalovirus exposure and HLA in healthy donors (dated by TCRdb to about 2017). Regarding the complete study: An earlier analysis of approximately 640 of the donors reported approximately 270 Gb of sequence data and 117 million unique TCR beta sequences from some 180 million T cells. Of the roughly 400 genotyped donors, 81% were placed in the genetic ancestry cluster associated with self-reported Caucasian donors. Donor age, sex, ethnicity and CMV serostatus were collected together with the repertoire data. In a later analysis, previously published TCR beta repertoires from about 640 donors were re-analyzed and high-resolution HLA genotyping was added so that TCR occurrence patterns could be studied. The study aimed to test whether cataloging public T cell receptors could reveal signatures of past pathogen exposure. Roughly 300 gigabases of sequencing data and around 80 million unique TCR sequences made up an early release that covered about 640 HLA-typed donors. In a later genetic analysis, genome-wide SNP genotypes for 398 of the 666 donors were used, and that subset was treated as a discovery cohort. The later analysis used no new phenotypic data to find candidate immune exposures, relying instead on TCR beta sequences and their occurrence across donors. Along with the roughly 710-subject first cohort, a separate validation cohort of over 90 different subjects was used. In an earlier analysis of about 590 of the donors, high-throughput TCR beta sequencing was used to judge whether each TCR beta V gene segment behaved as functional or pseudogenic. The study profiled the T cell repertoires of under 700 subjects by immunosequencing and related them to cytomegalovirus serostatus. Both class I and class II loci were covered by HLA typing, at four-digit resolution. Among 300 to 500 genotyped donors of the cohort, an average of around 250,000 unique TCR beta nucleotide sequences was sequenced per donor, of which 15% to 20% were non-productive. High-throughput TCR immunosequencing, statistical association of individual TCRs with disease status, and machine learning were combined to predict cytomegalovirus infection status. All discovery cohort repertoires had been generated using a single sequencing platform. Because of strong linkage in the cohort, four or five DR-DQ haplotypes were treated as single units for association and clustering. Typing coverage varied by locus: roughly 629-640 donors for A, B, C, DRB1 and DQB1; 500 to 550 for DQA1; around 570 for DPA1; 450 to 480 for DPB1. The research as a whole found: When HLA alleles, especially DR and DQ, strongly co-occurred, TCR associations were difficult to assign to individual alleles. In a later analysis, TCR association rates were found to vary across HLA loci, with the most associated TCRs seen for DRB1 alleles and the fewest for HLA-C alleles. A later analysis found that most CMV-associated TCR beta chains appeared HLA-restricted, with HLA associations seemingly driven largely by CMV exposure. CMV serostatus was the only immune exposure information available for the cohort. A group of highly shared sequence variants was considered likely to be a technical artifact of the sequencing pipeline. The presence/absence analyses assumed that sequencing depth was roughly uniform across donors, and that assumption may not be true. A total of about 180 TCR beta chains were listed by the study as associated with cytomegalovirus. In vitro tests confirmed that a few of the cytomegalovirus-associated TCR beta chains recognize cytomegalovirus antigens. Because HLA typing was missing for some donors at each locus, association tests included only the typed subset. In a later analysis, 15,000 to 20,000 TCR beta sequences were associated with specific HLA alleles at a false discovery rate of 0.05. According to the authors, the approach could potentially be generalized to other disease states and immunological phenotypes. An earlier analysis of approximately 570 of the donors showed that most TCR beta V segments appeared in productive rearrangements either about 87% or about 30% of the time, which broadly matched IMGT annotations. Some IMGT-functional V segments, including TRBV6-2 and TRBV6-3, could not be told apart with the 87-base-pair reads, so those segments were excluded. Cytomegalovirus status was reported to be diagnosed by the classifier with high specificity and sensitivity in both the original and validation cohorts. A later analysis reported that several top co-occurrence clusters appeared linked to parvovirus B19, influenza, CMV and Epstein-Barr virus. Correlated functional status among segregating V segments might be attributable to linkage disequilibrium, but an unknown experimental factor could not be ruled out. While some public TCRs were present in many individuals, most TCR sequences turned up only very rarely across donors. Because counts were too low, more than 15 rarely observed V segments, including chromosome 9 orphons, were left out of the earlier analysis of 587 of the donors. According to a later genetic analysis, donors in an Asian-associated ancestry cluster had fewer N-insertions in productive TCRs than the roughly 670-donor mean. A further reported finding was that TCR beta sequences accurately predicted the HLA-A and HLA-B alleles for most subjects in the first cohort. This cohort had only TCR beta chains sequenced, and the lack of alpha or paired-chain data limited which features could be detected. A later analysis found that HLA-associated TCR beta chains were more clonally expanded and had lower generation probabilities than equally common non-associated chains. V-gene and J-gene trimming of TCR beta chains was associated with a missense DCLRE1C variant in a later genetic analysis, and the association was replicated in an independent cohort.

Inclusive of the bounding cysteine and phenylalanine, the CDR3 is 16 residues long. The sequence is cut down to CDR3 DNA, 48 bases in frame from base 1. Trimming at the junction amounts to 1 base on V and 0 bases on J, and the germline ends lie 11 bases apart. The germline V gene yields SGHTA for CDR1 and FQGNSA for CDR2. Note on this clone: Its antigen has not been determined. The input lacks base qualities; no much larger clone sits a single base away.

The cohort consisted of approximately 690 healthy bone marrow donors. At the time of sampling, every cohort member was nominally healthy, though immune exposures that went unrecorded were likely present. The donor tested CMV seronegative and was one of the 352 seronegative cohort members. Each donor provided a peripheral blood sample, and peripheral blood mononuclear cells were used for TCR beta sequencing. The Qiagen DNeasy Blood Extraction Kit was used to extract genomic DNA from the blood cell samples. Library preparation used the immunoSEQ multiplex PCR assay. For the multiplex PCR, a mixture combining 60 forward primers for TCR Vbeta segments and 13 reverse primers for TCR Jbeta segments was used. Amplification of the CDR3 region of rearranged TCR beta genes was performed with a multiplex PCR assay on genomic DNA. On the Illumina HiSeq System, the amplified TCR beta libraries were sequenced as 87-base-pair reads. Turning to the authors' computational methods: In a later analysis, 70 million to 95 million unique TCR beta chains were counted across the roughly 610 repertoires, and roughly 11 million of these chains were shared by at least two donors. Raw reads were error-corrected and collapsed into unique sequences by a nearest-neighbor algorithm in which closely related sequences were merged to remove PCR and sequencing errors. CDR3 sequences were aligned to IMGT reference sequences to assign V, D and J gene segments. For a sequence to be retained, a match of at least six nucleotides was required to both a V gene segment and a J gene segment. A rearrangement was called productive if the CDR3 had no stop codons and remained in frame with V and J, and every other rearrangement was called non-productive. CDR3 was defined according to IMGT convention as the region running from the second conserved V-encoded cysteine to the conserved J-encoded phenylalanine. The earlier analysis of a few hundred of the donors excluded sequences that lacked an unambiguous match to a single V gene segment. In an earlier analysis of 587 of the donors, V segments were called functional above 56.7% productive rearrangements and were called segregating when the between-donor standard deviation exceeded 5%. A statistical classification framework was built for diagnosing cytomegalovirus status from the catalog of TCR beta chain sequences. In a later analysis, TCR nucleotide sequences were compared against IMGT/GENE-DB human TR gene sequences so that V and J genes could be assigned. In a later analysis, CDR3 sequences and most-parsimonious VDJ recombination scenarios were assigned using the TCRdist pipeline. In a later analysis, every TCR beta chain was defined by the combination of its CDR3 amino acid sequence and its V-gene family, and reads without a unique V-gene family were dropped. To address suspected cross-contamination and a sequencing artifact, a later analysis removed roughly 640 highly shared, low-generation-probability nucleotide sequences. In a later analysis, a clonal expansion index was calculated for each public chain from normalized within-repertoire ranks of inferred template counts. Generation probabilities in a later analysis came from a VDJ recombination model fitted to out-of-frame rearrangements, and those results were checked against IGoR. A later analysis scored TCR-TCR, TCR-HLA and TCR-CMV co-occurrence with hypergeometric tests, applying a repertoire-size bias correction to TCR pairs. A later analysis estimated false discovery rates by permuting HLA or CMV assignments 20 times. In a later analysis, co-occurring TCRs were grouped using DBSCAN, and TCRdist sequence similarity was added for clustering within HLA-allele-positive subsets. Repertoires with fewer than 30,000 or more than 120,000 public chains were left out of co-occurrence clustering, as were five repertoires with anomalous nucleotide sharing. TCRdb took over this immuneACCESS table, retaining in-frame rearrangements with V and J assigned. Such tables are incomplete; in checked studies, under half of the missing clones stem from an unresolved V gene, and the remainder is unexplained. For V, J and clone size, that table is used; D and trimming come from the DNA. In all, the sample holds about 110,000 clones, and approximately 83% of those were seen once. The ten largest clones add up to approximately 2% of the sample.

The V and J genes are TRBV7-2 and TRBJ2-3; the D gene is perhaps TRBD2, from 6 matching bases. The sequenced sample was PBMCs. The origin of this receptor is a man aged 40-49 years in good health and CMV-seronegative. The CDR3 sequence is CASSLDTSLSTDTQYF. In nucleotides, the sequence is TGTGCCAGCAGCTTAGATACTAGCCTTAGCACAGATACGCAGTATTTT.